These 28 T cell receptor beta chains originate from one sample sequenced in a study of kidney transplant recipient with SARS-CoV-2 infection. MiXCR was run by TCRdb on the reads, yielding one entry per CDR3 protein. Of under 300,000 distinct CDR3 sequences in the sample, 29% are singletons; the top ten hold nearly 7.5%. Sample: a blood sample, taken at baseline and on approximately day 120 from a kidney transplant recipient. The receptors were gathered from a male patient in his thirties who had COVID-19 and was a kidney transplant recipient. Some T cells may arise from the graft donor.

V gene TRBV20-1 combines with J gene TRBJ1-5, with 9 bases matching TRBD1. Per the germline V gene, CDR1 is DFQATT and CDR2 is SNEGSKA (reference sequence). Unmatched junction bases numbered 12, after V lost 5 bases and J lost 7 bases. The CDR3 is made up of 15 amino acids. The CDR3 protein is CSAGNPGQGNQPQHF. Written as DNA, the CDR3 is TGCAGTGCTGGAAACCCGGGACAGGGTAACCAGCCCCAGCATTTT.

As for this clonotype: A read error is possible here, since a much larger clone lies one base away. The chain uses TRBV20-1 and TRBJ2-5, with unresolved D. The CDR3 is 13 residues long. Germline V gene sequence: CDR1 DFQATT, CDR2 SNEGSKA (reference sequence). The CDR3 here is CSARDHRKETRYF. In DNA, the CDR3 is TGCAGTGCTAGAGATCACCGGAAAGAGACCCGGTACTTC.

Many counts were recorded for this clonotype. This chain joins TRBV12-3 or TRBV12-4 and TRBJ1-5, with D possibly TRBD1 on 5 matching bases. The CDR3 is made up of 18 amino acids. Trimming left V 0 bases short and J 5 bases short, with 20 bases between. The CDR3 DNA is TGTGCCAGCAGTTTAGCCGGAATACTGGGACTTGGCTATCAGCCCCAGCATTTT. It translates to CASSLAGILGLGYQPQHF.

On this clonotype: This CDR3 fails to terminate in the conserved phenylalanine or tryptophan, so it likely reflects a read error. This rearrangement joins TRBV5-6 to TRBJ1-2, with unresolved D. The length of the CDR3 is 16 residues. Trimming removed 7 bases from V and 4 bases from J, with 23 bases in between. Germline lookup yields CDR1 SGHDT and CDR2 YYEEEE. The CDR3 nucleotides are TGTGCCAGCCTCACTAACAATAGTCGAAAGACCTATGGCTACACCCTC. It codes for CASLTNNSRKTYGYTL.

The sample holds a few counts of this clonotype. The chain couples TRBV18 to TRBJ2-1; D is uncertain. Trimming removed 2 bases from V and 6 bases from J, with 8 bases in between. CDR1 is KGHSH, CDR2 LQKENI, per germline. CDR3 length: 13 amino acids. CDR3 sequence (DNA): TGTGCCAGCTCACCAGCGAGCGCCAATGAGCAGTTCTTC. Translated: CASSPASANEQFF.

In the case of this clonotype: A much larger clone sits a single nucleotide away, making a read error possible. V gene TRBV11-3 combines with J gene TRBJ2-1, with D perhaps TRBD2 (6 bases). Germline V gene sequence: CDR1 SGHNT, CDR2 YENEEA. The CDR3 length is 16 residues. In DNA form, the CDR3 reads TGTGTCAGCAGCCTCTCCATTGGGGGGTCCAACAATGAGCAGTTCTTC. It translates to CVSSLSIGGSNNEQFF.

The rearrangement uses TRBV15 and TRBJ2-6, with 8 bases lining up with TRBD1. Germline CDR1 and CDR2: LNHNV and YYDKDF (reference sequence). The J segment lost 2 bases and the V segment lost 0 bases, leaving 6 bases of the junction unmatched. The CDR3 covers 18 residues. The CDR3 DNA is TGTGCCACCAGCAGAGAACAGGGGGATTTAGCTGGGGCCAACGTCCTGACTTTC. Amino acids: CATSREQGDLAGANVLTF. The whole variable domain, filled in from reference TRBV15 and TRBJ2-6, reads DAMVIQNPRYQVTQFGKPVTLSCSQTLNHNVMYWYQQKSSQAPKLLFHYYDKDFNNEADTPDNFQSRRPNTSFCFLDIRSPGLGDTAMYLCATSREQGDLAGANVLTFGAGSRLTVL.

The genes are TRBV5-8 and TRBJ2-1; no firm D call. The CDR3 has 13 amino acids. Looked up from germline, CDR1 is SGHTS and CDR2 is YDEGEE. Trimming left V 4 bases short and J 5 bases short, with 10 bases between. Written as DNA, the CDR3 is TGTGCCAGCAGCCTAGGTCGACACAATGAGCAGTTCTTC. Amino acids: CASSLGRHNEQFF.

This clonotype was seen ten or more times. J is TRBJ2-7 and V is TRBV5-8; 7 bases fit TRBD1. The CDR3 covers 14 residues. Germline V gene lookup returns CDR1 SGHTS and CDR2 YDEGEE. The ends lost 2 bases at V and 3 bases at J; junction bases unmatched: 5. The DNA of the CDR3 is TGTGCCAGCAGCTTTCTCCGGGACAGCTACGAGCAGTACTTC. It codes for CASSFLRDSYEQYF.

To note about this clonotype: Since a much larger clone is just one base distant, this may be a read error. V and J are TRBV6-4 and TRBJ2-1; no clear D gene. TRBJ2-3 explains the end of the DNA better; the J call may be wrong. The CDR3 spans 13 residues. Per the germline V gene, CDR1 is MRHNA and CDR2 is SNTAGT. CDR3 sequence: CASSVNGLDTQYF. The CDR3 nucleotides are TGTGCCAGCAGTGTAAACGGGTTGGATACGCAGTATTTT.

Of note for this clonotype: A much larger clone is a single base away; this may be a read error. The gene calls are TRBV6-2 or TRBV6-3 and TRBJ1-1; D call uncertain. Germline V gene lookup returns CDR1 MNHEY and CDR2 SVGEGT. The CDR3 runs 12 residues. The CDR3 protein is CTSSFWDTEAFF. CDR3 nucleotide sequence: TGTACCAGCAGTTTCTGGGATACTGAAGCTTTCTTT.

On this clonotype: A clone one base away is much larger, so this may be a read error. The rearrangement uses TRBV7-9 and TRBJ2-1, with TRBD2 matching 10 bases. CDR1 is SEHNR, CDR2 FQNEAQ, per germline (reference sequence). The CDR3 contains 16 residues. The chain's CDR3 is CTSSFETSGPYNEQFF. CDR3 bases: TGTACCAGCAGCTTTGAGACTAGCGGGCCTTACAATGAGCAGTTCTTC.

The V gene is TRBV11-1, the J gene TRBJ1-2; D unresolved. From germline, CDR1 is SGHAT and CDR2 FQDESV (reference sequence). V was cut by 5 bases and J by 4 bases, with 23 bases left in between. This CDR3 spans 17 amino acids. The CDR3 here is CASSMRNRAGKTYGYTF. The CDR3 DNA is TGTGCCAGCAGCATGCGGAATAGGGCTGGAAAGACCTATGGCTACACCTTC.

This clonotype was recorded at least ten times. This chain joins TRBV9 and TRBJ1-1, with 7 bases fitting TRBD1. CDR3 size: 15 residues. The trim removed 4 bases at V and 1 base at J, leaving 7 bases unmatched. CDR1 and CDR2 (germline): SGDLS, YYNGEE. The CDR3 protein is CASSSTGQPNTEAFF. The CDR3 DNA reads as TGTGCCAGCAGCTCCACGGGACAGCCGAACACTGAAGCTTTCTTT.

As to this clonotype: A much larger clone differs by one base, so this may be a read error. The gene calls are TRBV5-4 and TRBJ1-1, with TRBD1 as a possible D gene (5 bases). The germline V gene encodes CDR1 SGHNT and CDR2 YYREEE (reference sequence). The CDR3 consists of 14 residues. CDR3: CANSLMQGNTEAFF. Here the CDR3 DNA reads TGTGCCAACAGCTTGATGCAGGGGAACACTGAAGCTTTCTTT.

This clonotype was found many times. CDR3 bases: TGTGCCAGCAGTTTAATTGGAAACGGAGTCGGAGGGGAGACCCAGTACTTC. Translation: CASSLIGNGVGGETQYF. The V call is TRBV12-3 or TRBV12-4, the J call TRBJ2-5, with D possibly TRBD2 on 6 matching bases. Deletions cut 2 bases from V and 5 bases from J, with 21 bases between. The CDR3 length is 17 residues.

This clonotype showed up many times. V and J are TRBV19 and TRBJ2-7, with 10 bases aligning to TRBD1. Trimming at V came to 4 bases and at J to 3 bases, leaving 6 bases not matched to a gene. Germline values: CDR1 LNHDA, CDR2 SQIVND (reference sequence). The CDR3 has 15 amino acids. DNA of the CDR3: TGTGCCAGTAGTAAGTCGGGACAGGGGTTCTACGAGCAGTACTTC. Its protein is CASSKSGQGFYEQYF.

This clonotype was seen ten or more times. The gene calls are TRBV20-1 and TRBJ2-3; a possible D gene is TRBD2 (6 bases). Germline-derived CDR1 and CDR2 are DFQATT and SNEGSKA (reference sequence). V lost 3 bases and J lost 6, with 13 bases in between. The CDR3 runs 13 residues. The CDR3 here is CSASHQAGDTQYF. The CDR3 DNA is TGCAGTGCTAGTCATCAGGCGGGGGATACGCAGTATTTT.

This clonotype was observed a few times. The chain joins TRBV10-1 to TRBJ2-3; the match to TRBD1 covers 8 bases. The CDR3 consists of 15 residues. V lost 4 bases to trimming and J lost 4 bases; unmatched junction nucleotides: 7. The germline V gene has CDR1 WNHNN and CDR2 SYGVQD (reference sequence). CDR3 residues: CASSASGQAADTQYF. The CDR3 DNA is TGCGCCAGCAGTGCCTCGGGACAGGCCGCAGATACGCAGTATTTT.

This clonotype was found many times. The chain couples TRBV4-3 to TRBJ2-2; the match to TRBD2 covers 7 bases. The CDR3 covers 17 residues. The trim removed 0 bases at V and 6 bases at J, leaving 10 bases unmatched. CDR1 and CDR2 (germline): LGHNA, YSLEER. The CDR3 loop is CASSQEVIRAGPGELFF. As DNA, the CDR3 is TGCGCCAGCAGCCAAGAGGTTATTCGAGCGGGACCCGGGGAGCTGTTTTTT.

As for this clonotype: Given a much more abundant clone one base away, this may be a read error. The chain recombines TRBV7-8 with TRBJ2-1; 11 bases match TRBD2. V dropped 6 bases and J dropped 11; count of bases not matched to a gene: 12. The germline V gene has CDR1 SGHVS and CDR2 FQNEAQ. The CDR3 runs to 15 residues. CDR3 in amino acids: CASRKSSGRFDKQFF. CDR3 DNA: TGTGCCAGCAGAAAATCTAGCGGGAGGTTCGATAAGCAGTTCTTC. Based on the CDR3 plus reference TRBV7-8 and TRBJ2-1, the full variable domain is GAGVSQSPRYKVAKRGQDVALRCDPISGHVSLFWYQQALGQGPEFLTYFQNEAQLDKSGLPSDRFFAERPEGSVSTLKIQRTQQEDSAVYLCASRKSSGRFDKQFFGPGTRLTVL.

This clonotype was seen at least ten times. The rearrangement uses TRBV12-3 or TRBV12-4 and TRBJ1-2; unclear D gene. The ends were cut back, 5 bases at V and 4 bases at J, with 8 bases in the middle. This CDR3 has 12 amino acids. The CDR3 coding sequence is TGTGCCAGCAGTCCTACTACCTATGGCTACACCTTC. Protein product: CASSPTTYGYTF.

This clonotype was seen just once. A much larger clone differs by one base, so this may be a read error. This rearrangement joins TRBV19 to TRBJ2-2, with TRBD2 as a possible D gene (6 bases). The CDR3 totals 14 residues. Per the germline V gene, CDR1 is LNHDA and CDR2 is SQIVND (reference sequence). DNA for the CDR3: TGTGCCAGTACGGTCGGTCTTTACACCGGGGGGCTGTTTTTT. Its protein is CASTVGLYTGGLFF.

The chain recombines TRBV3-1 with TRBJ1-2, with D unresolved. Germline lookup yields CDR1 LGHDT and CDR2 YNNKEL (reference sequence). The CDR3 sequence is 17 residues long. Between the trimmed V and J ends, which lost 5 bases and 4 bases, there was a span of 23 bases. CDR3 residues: CASSNLGTLRKTYGYTF. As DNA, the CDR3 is TGTGCCAGCAGCAATTTAGGCACCCTTCGAAAGACCTATGGCTACACCTTC.

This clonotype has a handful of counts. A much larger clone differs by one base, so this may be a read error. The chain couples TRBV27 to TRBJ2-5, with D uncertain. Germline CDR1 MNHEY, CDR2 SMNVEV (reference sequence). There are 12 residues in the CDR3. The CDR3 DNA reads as TGTGCCAGCAGAAATCCGGAAGAGGCCCAGTACTTC. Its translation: CASRNPEEAQYF.

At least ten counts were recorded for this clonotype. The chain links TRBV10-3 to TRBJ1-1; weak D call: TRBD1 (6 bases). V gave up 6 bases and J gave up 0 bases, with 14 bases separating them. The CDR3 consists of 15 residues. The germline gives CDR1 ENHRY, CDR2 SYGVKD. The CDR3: CAIRGGQGVNTEAFF. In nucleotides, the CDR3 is TGTGCCATCAGGGGGGGGCAGGGTGTGAACACTGAAGCTTTCTTT.

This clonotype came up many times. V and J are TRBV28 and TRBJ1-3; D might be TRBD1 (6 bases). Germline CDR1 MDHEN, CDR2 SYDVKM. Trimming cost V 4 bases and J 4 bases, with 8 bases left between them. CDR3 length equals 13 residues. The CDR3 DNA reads TGTGCCAGCAGTTGGGGGGCAGGAAACACCATATATTTT. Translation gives CASSWGAGNTIYF.

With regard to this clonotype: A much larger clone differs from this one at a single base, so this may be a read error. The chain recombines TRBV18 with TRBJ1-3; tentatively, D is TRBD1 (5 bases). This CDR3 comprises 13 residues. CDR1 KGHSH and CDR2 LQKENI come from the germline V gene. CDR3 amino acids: CANSPTAEGTIYF. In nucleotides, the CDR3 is TGTGCCAACTCACCGACAGCCGAAGGCACCATATATTTT.